Listed below are T cell receptor beta chains from one sample, sequenced in a study of identical twins. TCRdb re-analysed the 5' RACE reads in MiXCR, keeping a single row per CDR3 protein. Among approximately 470,000 distinct CDR3 sequences listed, approximately 15% were seen once. The sample was also reused in another study, on yellow fever vaccine responses in identical twins.

Sequencing was performed on CD4+ T cells sorted from blood. These receptors were collected from a woman between 18 and 30 years old in good health. Each CDR3 is given with its conserved first and last residue. Each record gives: clone size, J gene, D gene, V gene, CDR3 protein, CDR3 DNA. D genes are given only for firm matches. Expanded clones are given a class, and other clones once, few, many or no size at all.

abundance: .; j_gene: TRBJ2-6; d_gene: .; v_gene: TRBV29-1; CDR3aa: CSVGGDGANVLTF; CDR3nt: TGCAGCGTTGGGGGCGACGGGGCCAACGTCCTGACTTTC
abundance: .; j_gene: TRBJ2-2; d_gene: TRBD1; v_gene: TRBV6-2/TRBV6-3; CDR3aa: CASRTGTGSTGELFF; CDR3nt: TGTGCCAGCAGGACCGGGACAGGGTCTACCGGGGAGCTGTTTTTT
abundance: few; j_gene: TRBJ1-5; d_gene: TRBD1; v_gene: TRBV20-1; CDR3aa: CSANIAGTGEGKPQHF; CDR3nt: TGCAGTGCCAATATTGCCGGGACAGGGGAGGGAAAGCCCCAGCATTTT
abundance: .; j_gene: TRBJ2-5; d_gene: TRBD1; v_gene: TRBV5-1; CDR3aa: CASSLDRGVLVETQYF; CDR3nt: TGCGCCAGCAGCTTGGACAGGGGCGTCCTGGTAGAGACCCAGTACTTC
abundance: .; j_gene: TRBJ2-2; d_gene: TRBD2; v_gene: TRBV20-1; CDR3aa: CSARAGGWRSGELFF; CDR3nt: TGCAGTGCCAGAGCGGGAGGGTGGAGGAGCGGGGAGCTGTTTTTT
abundance: few; j_gene: TRBJ2-2; d_gene: TRBD2; v_gene: TRBV7-2; CDR3aa: CASSLSGRETGELFF; CDR3nt: TGTGCCAGCAGCTTAAGCGGGAGGGAAACCGGGGAGCTGTTTTTT
abundance: few; j_gene: TRBJ2-5; d_gene: .; v_gene: TRBV19; CDR3aa: CASSISETQYF; CDR3nt: TGTGCCAGTAGTATTTCGGAGACCCAGTACTTC
abundance: .; j_gene: TRBJ1-4; d_gene: .; v_gene: TRBV20-1; CDR3aa: CSARSGGGEKLFF; CDR3nt: TGCAGTGCTAGATCCGGGGGTGGGGAAAAACTGTTTTTT
abundance: few; j_gene: TRBJ2-7; d_gene: .; v_gene: TRBV3-1; CDR3aa: CASSQVLQGWHEQYF; CDR3nt: TGTGCCAGCAGCCAAGTTTTGCAGGGCTGGCACGAGCAGTACTTC
abundance: .; j_gene: TRBJ1-3; d_gene: TRBD1; v_gene: TRBV5-1; CDR3aa: CASSEGPGTVFGNTIYF; CDR3nt: TGCGCCAGCAGCGAGGGTCCCGGGACAGTATTTGGAAACACCATATATTTT
abundance: .; j_gene: TRBJ2-7; d_gene: .; v_gene: TRBV27; CDR3aa: CASSSSTGGYYEQYF; CDR3nt: .
abundance: many; j_gene: TRBJ2-3; d_gene: .; v_gene: TRBV5-1; CDR3aa: CASSFRPSTDTQYF; CDR3nt: TGCGCCAGCAGCTTCAGGCCTAGCACAGATACGCAGTATTTT
abundance: .; j_gene: TRBJ1-1; d_gene: TRBD1; v_gene: TRBV6-1; CDR3aa: CASSRDRGRLNTEAFF; CDR3nt: TGTGCCAGCAGTCGGGACAGGGGTAGGTTGAACACTGAAGCTTTCTTT
abundance: .; j_gene: TRBJ2-2; d_gene: .; v_gene: TRBV6-6; CDR3aa: CASSYVRTKLFF; CDR3nt: TGTGCCAGCAGTTACGTCAGGACCAAGCTGTTTTTT
abundance: few; j_gene: TRBJ1-1; d_gene: .; v_gene: TRBV28; CDR3aa: CASSGDEGLNTEAFF; CDR3nt: TGTGCCAGCAGTGGGGATGAGGGTTTGAACACTGAAGCTTTCTTT
abundance: .; j_gene: TRBJ2-7; d_gene: TRBD2; v_gene: TRBV5-1; CDR3aa: CASSSSGGWFNEQYF; CDR3nt: TGCGCCAGCAGCTCGAGCGGGGGATGGTTCAACGAGCAGTACTTC
abundance: .; j_gene: TRBJ1-2; d_gene: .; v_gene: TRBV7-2; CDR3aa: CASSLDSPAGYTF; CDR3nt: TGTGCCAGCAGCTTAGACAGCCCGGCGGGCTACACCTTC
abundance: few; j_gene: TRBJ2-1; d_gene: .; v_gene: TRBV6-1; CDR3aa: CASSDNGFSYNEQFF; CDR3nt: TGTGCCAGCAGTGATAACGGGTTCTCCTACAATGAGCAGTTCTTC
abundance: many; j_gene: TRBJ2-2; d_gene: .; v_gene: TRBV5-1; CDR3aa: CASRLQGTNTGELFF; CDR3nt: TGCGCCAGCAGGTTACAGGGAACGAACACCGGGGAGCTGTTTTTT
abundance: few; j_gene: TRBJ1-1; d_gene: .; v_gene: TRBV12-3/TRBV12-4; CDR3aa: CASTLKWGATEAFF; CDR3nt: TGTGCCAGCACCCTAAAGTGGGGGGCTACTGAAGCTTTCTTT
abundance: few; j_gene: TRBJ2-5; d_gene: .; v_gene: TRBV25-1; CDR3aa: CASRIHGRGAETQYF; CDR3nt: TGTGCCAGCAGAATCCATGGTAGGGGCGCGGAGACCCAGTACTTC
abundance: many; j_gene: TRBJ2-3; d_gene: TRBD2; v_gene: TRBV28; CDR3aa: CASSSSGGHTDTQYF; CDR3nt: TGTGCCAGCAGTTCTAGCGGGGGGCACACAGATACGCAGTATTTT
abundance: few; j_gene: TRBJ2-1; d_gene: .; v_gene: TRBV5-1; CDR3aa: CASRRGAFNEQFF; CDR3nt: TGCGCCAGCAGAAGGGGGGCCTTCAATGAGCAGTTCTTC